These 9 T cell receptor beta chains were all obtained from the same sample, sequenced in a study of OX40 agonist ivuxolimab in advanced cancers. TCRdb keeps only in-frame clones here, not all; method: immunoSEQ multiplex PCR. This sample has around 85,000 clones; roughly nine tenths occur once, and the top ten carry around 1.5%. The sequenced sample was CD4+ or CD8+ T cells sorted from blood, obtained in a trial of the OX40 agonist ivuxolimab. These receptors all stem from an adult with an advanced solid tumor such as melanoma, head and neck, liver or kidney cancer.

The genes are TRBV6-5 and TRBJ1-4, with a tentative D call TRBD1 (5 bases). V dropped 0 bases and J dropped 7 bases, with 12 bases sitting between them. The germline V gene encodes CDR1 MNHEY and CDR2 SVGAGI. The CDR3 is 15 residues long. CDR3 sequence: CASSYSIVGGEKLFF. The DNA for the CDR3 is TGTGCCAGCAGTTACTCGATTGTGGGGGGTGAAAAACTGTTTTTT.

The chain recombines TRBV5-8 with TRBJ2-2; either TRBD1 or TRBD2 may supply D (5 bases each). This CDR3 spans 15 amino acids. V lost 0 bases, J lost 3 bases, and 9 bases lay in between. Germline-derived CDR1 and CDR2 are SGHTS and YDEGEE. In DNA form, the CDR3 reads TGTGCCAGCAGCTTGGCCCGGGACGACACCGGGGAGCTGTTTTTT. This encodes CASSLARDDTGELFF.

The chain recombines TRBV10-3 with TRBJ2-7; 9 bases line up with TRBD1. The CDR3 is 15 amino acids. The J segment lost 4 bases and the V segment lost 10 bases, leaving 14 bases of the junction unmatched. The germline V gene encodes CDR1 ENHRY and CDR2 SYGVKD. The CDR3 sequence: CATSARTGVGYEQYF. The CDR3 DNA reads as TGTGCCACCTCGGCTCGGACAGGGGTGGGTTACGAGCAGTACTTC.

This chain joins TRBV9 and TRBJ2-6; D is ambiguous. Trimming stripped 0 bases from V and 2 bases from J, with 12 bases between. Germline assignment: CDR1 SGDLS and CDR2 YYNGEE. This CDR3 is built from 17 residues. In DNA, the CDR3 is TGTGCCAGCAGCGTAGGGTCTACCCCTACTGGGGCCAACGTCCTGACTTTC. This translates into CASSVGSTPTGANVLTF.

The chain employs TRBV19 and TRBJ2-4, with D possibly matching TRBD2 (6 bases). V was shortened by 7 bases and J by 0 bases, with 7 bases between the two germline ends. The CDR3 has 13 residues. The germline CDR1 and CDR2 sequences are LNHDA and SQIVND (reference sequence). In DNA form, the CDR3 reads TGTGCCAGTAAGGGACTAGCCAAAAACATTCAGTACTTC. Its translation is CASKGLAKNIQYF. Filled out from reference TRBV19 and TRBJ2-4, the complete variable domain reads DGGITQSPKYLFRKEGQNVTLSCEQNLNHDAMYWYRQDPGQGLRLIYYSQIVNDFQKGDIAEGYSVSREKKESFPLTVTSAQKNPTAFYLCASKGLAKNIQYFGAGTRLSVL.

The chain combines TRBV28 with TRBJ2-3; TRBD2 is a possible D gene (5 bases). V shed 7 bases and J shed 0 bases, with 14 bases lying between them. This CDR3 has 15 amino acids. Germline V CDR1 and CDR2: MDHEN, SYDVKM. The chain's CDR3 is CASKDWRRSTDTQYF. Here the CDR3 DNA reads TGTGCCAGCAAGGACTGGCGGAGAAGCACAGATACGCAGTATTTT. The full variable domain, its missing parts supplied by reference TRBV28 and TRBJ2-3, is DVKVTQSSRYLVKRTGEKVFLECVQDMDHENMFWYRQDPGLGLRLIYFSYDVKMKEKGDIPEGYSVSREKKERFSLILESASTNQTSMYLCASKDWRRSTDTQYFGPGTRLTVL.

This clone was seen a single time. J is TRBJ2-5 and V is TRBV30; TRBD1 is a possible D gene (6 bases). This CDR3 region has 16 residues. Germline-derived CDR1 and CDR2 are GTSNPN and SVGIG (reference sequence). V lost 3 bases and J lost 5, with 22 bases in between. DNA of the CDR3: TGTGCCTGGAGCCCATTGGACAGCCTAAGCCGGGAGACCCAGTACTTC. It is translated as CAWSPLDSLSRETQYF.

This chain joins TRBV28 and TRBJ2-7; 10 nucleotides align to TRBD2. The CDR3 is 15 amino acids. Trimming at V came to 5 bases and at J to 4 bases, leaving 8 bases not matched to a gene. The V gene's germline CDR1 is MDHEN and CDR2 SYDVKM. The DNA of the CDR3 is TGTGCCAGCAGTCCTAGACTAGCGGGTTCTTACGAGCAGTACTTC. Protein product: CASSPRLAGSYEQYF. Looking up the rest from reference TRBV28 and TRBJ2-7 gives the full variable domain: DVKVTQSSRYLVKRTGEKVFLECVQDMDHENMFWYRQDPGLGLRLIYFSYDVKMKEKGDIPEGYSVSREKKERFSLILESASTNQTSMYLCASSPRLAGSYEQYFGPGTRLTVT.

The V call is TRBV7-2, the J call TRBJ1-2; no clear D. CDR1 is SGHTA and CDR2 is FQGNSA in the germline V gene. The CDR3 consists of 14 residues. The germline V and J ends were trimmed by 5 bases and 8 bases, with 18 bases remaining between them. The CDR3 here is CASSPIEVFGGYTF. The CDR3 region has the DNA TGTGCCAGCAGCCCCATTGAGGTTTTTGGGGGCTACACCTTC.